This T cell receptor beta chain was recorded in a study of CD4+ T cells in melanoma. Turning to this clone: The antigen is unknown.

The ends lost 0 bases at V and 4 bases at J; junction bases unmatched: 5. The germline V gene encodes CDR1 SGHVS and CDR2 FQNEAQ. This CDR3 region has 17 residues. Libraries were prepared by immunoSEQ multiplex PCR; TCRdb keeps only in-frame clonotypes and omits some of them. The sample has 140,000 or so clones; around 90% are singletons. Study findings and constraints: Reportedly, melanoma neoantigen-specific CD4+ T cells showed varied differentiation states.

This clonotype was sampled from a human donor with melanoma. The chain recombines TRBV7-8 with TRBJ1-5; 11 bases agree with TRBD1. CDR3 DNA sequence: TGTGCCAGCAGCTTAGCGGGACAGGGGGGAGTAAATCAGCCCCAGCATTTT. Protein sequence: CASSLAGQGGVNQPQHF. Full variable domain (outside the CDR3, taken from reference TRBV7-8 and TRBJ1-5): GAGVSQSPRYKVAKRGQDVALRCDPISGHVSLFWYQQALGQGPEFLTYFQNEAQLDKSGLPSDRFFAERPEGSVSTLKIQRTQQEDSAVYLCASSLAGQGGVNQPQHFGDGTRLSIL.